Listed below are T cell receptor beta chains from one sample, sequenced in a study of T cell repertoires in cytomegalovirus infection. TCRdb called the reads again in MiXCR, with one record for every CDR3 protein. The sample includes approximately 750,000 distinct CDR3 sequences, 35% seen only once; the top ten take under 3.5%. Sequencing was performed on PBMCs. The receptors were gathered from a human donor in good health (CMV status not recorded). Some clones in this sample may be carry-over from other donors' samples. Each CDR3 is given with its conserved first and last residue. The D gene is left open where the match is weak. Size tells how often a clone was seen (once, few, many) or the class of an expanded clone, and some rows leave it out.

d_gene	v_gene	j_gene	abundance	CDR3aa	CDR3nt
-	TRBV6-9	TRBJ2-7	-	CARFSQGASRPYEQYF	TGTGCCAGATTTAGTCAGGGTGCGTCCCGCCCCTACGAGCAGTACTTC
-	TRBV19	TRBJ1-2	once	CASSERYPRLGYGYTF	TGTGCCAGTAGCGAGCGATACCCAAGACTGGGCTATGGCTACACCTTC
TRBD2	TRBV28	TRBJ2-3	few	CASRQAGGPTDTQYF	TGTGCCAGCAGACAAGCGGGAGGGCCAACAGATACGCAGTATTTT
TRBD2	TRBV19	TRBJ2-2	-	CASGIISGRNTGELFF	TGTGCCAGTGGGATTATTAGCGGGAGGAACACCGGGGAGCTGTTTTTT
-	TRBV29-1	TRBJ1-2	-	CSVERRGVTYGYTF	TGCAGCGTTGAACGCCGCGGGGTCACTTATGGCTACACCTTC
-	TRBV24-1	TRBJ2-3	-	CATSDLQDTTSTDTQYF	TGTGCCACCAGTGATTTGCAGGACACAACCTCCACAGATACGCAGTATTTT
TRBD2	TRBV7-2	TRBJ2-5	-	CASSYGGVGQATKYF	TGTGCCAGCAGCTATGGGGGGGTCGGACAAGCGACCAAGTACTTC
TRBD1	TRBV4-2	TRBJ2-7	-	CASSQGGQGWIRF	TGTGCCAGCAGCCAAGGGGGACAGGGGTGGATTCGGTTC
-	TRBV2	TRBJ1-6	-	CASSEFEWSYNSPLHF	TGTGCCAGCAGTGAATTCGAGTGGTCCTATAATTCACCCCTCCACTTT
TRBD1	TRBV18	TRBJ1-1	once	CASSPGQGANNEAFF	TGTGCCAGCTCACCAGGACAGGGGGCAAACAATGAAGCTTTCTTT
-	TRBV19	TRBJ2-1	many	CASSIDGGENNEQFF	TGTGCCAGTAGTATAGACGGAGGCGAAAACAATGAGCAGTTCTTC
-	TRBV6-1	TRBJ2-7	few	CASKAVSYEQYF	TGTGCCAGCAAGGCGGTATCCTACGAGCAGTACTTC
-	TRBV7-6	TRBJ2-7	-	CASSLDLGVYEQYF	TGTGCCAGCAGCTTAGACTTAGGGGTCTACGAGCAGTACTTC
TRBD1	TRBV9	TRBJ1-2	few	CASSVDQGAIWAYGYTF	TGTGCCAGCAGCGTAGACCAGGGGGCGATCTGGGCCTATGGCTACACCTTC
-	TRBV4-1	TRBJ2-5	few	CASSQDGGAVQETQYF	TGCGCCAGCAGCCAAGACGGCGGGGCGGTCCAAGAGACCCAGTACTTC
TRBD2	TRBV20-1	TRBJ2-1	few	CSARGWREISEQFF	TGCAGTGCTAGAGGATGGCGGGAGATTTCTGAGCAGTTCTTC
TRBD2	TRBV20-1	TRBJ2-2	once	CSARGLAGSTNTGELFF	TGCAGTGCTAGAGGACTAGCGGGGTCTACGAACACCGGGGAGCTGTTTTTT
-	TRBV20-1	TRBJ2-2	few	CSAAPLPGTINTGELFF	TGCAGTGCTGCTCCCCTCCCCGGTACAATAAACACCGGGGAGCTGTTTTTT
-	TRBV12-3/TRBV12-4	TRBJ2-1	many	CASSYSPVGEEFF	TGTGCCAGCAGTTATTCCCCGGTGGGGGAGGAGTTCTTC
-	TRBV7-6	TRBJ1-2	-	CASSPLIRGSSGYTF	TGTGCCAGCAGCCCCCTGATTAGGGGGTCAAGCGGCTACACCTTC
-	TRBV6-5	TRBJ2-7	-	CASSPDPRAHEQYF	TGTGCCAGCAGTCCGGACCCTAGGGCCCACGAGCAGTACTTC
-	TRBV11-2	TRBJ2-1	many	CASSYGGRGQFF	TGTGCCAGCAGCTACGGGGGGCGGGGTCAGTTCTTC
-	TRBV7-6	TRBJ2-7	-	CASSLGVGVGEQYF	TGTGCCAGCAGCTTAGGTGTAGGGGTGGGCGAGCAGTACTTC
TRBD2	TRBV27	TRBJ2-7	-	CASSFRDYMYF	TGTGCCAGCAGTTTCCGGGACTACATGTACTTC
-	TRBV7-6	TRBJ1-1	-	CSSSFAGLNTEAFF	TGTTCCAGCAGCTTTGCCGGGTTGAACACTGAAGCTTTCTTT
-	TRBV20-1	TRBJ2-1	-	CSAPGGTRFYNEQFF	TGCAGTGCTCCGGGCGGGACTCGATTCTACAATGAGCAGTTCTTC
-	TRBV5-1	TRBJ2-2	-	CASSFGRDTGELFF	TGCGCCAGCAGCTTCGGGCGGGACACCGGGGAGCTGTTTTTT
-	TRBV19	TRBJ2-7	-	CASSSAPGGVHEQYF	TGTGCCAGTAGCAGCGCGCCCGGGGGTGTCCACGAGCAGTACTTC
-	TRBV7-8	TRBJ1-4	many	CASSLREIATNEKLFF	TGTGCCAGCAGCCTTAGGGAGATTGCAACTAATGAAAAACTGTTTTTT
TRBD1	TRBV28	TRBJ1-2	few	CASSLRQGFYGYTF	TGTGCCAGTTCACTTAGACAGGGGTTCTATGGCTACACCTTC
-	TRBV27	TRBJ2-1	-	CASSDRSYNEQFF	TGTGCCAGCAGTGACCGCTCCTACAATGAGCAGTTCTTC
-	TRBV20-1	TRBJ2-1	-	CSAPLQLIDEQFF	TGCAGTGCTCCTCTTCAGTTGATCGATGAGCAGTTCTTC
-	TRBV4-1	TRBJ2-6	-	CASSQVETAASGANVLTF	TGCGCCAGCAGCCAAGTGGAGACAGCCGCCTCTGGGGCCAACGTCCTGACTTTC
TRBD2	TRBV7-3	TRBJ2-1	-	CASSAPGLVQFF	TGTGCCAGCAGCGCCCCGGGACTAGTGCAGTTCTTC
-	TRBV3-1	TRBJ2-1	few	CASSPPLRGNEQFF	TGTGCCAGCAGCCCTCCCCTAAGGGGAAATGAGCAGTTCTTC
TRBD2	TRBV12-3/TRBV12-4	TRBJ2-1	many	CASSPRTSSEQFF	TGTGCCAGCAGTCCACGGACTAGTTCTGAGCAGTTCTTC
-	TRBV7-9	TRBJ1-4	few	CASSSGGERHEKLFF	TGTGCCAGCAGCTCCGGGGGGGAGCGCCATGAAAAACTGTTTTTT
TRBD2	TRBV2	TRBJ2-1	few	CASSGTSEVHNEQFF	TGTGCCAGCAGTGGGACTAGCGAGGTCCACAATGAGCAGTTCTTC
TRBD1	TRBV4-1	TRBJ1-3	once	CASSKQFGTGSGNTIYF	TGCGCCAGCAGCAAGCAATTCGGGACAGGCTCTGGAAACACCATATATTTT
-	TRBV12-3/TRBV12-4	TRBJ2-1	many	CASSPGLTGNEQFF	TGTGCCAGCAGTCCCGGATTGACAGGAAATGAGCAGTTCTTC
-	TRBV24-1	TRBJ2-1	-	CATSDRGRGNEQFF	TGTGCCACCAGTGACCGGGGTAGAGGCAATGAGCAGTTCTTC
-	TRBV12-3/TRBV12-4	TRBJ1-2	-	CASSLHTSYTF	TGTGCCAGCAGTCTCCACACCAGCTACACCTTC
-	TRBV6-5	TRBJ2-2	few	CASKTGTGELFF	TGTGCCAGCAAGACGGGCACCGGGGAGCTGTTTTTT
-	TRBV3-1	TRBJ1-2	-	CASSQVGGRDYGYTF	TGTGCCAGCAGCCAAGTTGGGGGGCGCGACTATGGCTACACCTTC
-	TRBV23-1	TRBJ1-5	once	CASGRTGPSGPQHF	TGCGCCAGCGGCCGGACCGGACCTTCCGGGCCCCAGCATTTT
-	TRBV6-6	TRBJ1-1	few	CASSYSETGSTEAFF	TGTGCCAGCAGTTACTCGGAAACTGGAAGCACTGAAGCTTTCTTT
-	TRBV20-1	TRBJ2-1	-	CSAHHERGEGGSYNEQFF	TGCAGTGCCCACCATGAAAGGGGTGAAGGGGGCTCCTACAATGAGCAGTTCTTC
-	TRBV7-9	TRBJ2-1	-	CASSQGSEGRNHEQFF	TGTGCCAGCAGCCAAGGGAGTGAGGGTCGCAATCATGAGCAGTTCTTC
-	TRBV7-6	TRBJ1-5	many	CASPAGNNQPQHF	TGTGCCAGCCCTGCGGGTAACAATCAGCCCCAGCATTTT
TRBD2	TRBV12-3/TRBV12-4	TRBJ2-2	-	CASSSGLAGGLVTGELFF	TGTGCCAGCAGTTCGGGACTAGCGGGAGGGCTGGTCACCGGGGAGCTGTTTTTT
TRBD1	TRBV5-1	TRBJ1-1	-	CASSARQGPTEAFF	TGCGCCAGCAGCGCGCGACAGGGTCCCACTGAAGCTTTCTTT
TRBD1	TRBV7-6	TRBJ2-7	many	CASSPTDRGLYEQYF	TGTGCCAGCAGCCCCACGGACAGGGGTCTGTACGAGCAGTACTTC
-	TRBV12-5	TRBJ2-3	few	CASGLNAGLADTQYF	TGTGCTAGTGGTTTGAACGCGGGGCTGGCAGATACGCAGTATTTT
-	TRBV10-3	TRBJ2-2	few	CAMTQAVNTGELFF	TGTGCCATGACGCAGGCGGTAAACACCGGGGAGCTGTTTTTT
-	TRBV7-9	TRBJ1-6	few	CASNLGDASSYNSPLHF	TGTGCCAGCAACCTCGGGGACGCAAGCTCCTATAATTCACCCCTCCACTTT
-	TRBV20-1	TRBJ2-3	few	CSARDIGGTDTQYF	TGCAGTGCTAGAGATATCGGGGGCACAGATACGCAGTATTTT
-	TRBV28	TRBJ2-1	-	CATGLAGGSYNEQFF	TGTGCCACAGGGCTGGCGGGCGGTTCCTACAATGAGCAGTTCTTC